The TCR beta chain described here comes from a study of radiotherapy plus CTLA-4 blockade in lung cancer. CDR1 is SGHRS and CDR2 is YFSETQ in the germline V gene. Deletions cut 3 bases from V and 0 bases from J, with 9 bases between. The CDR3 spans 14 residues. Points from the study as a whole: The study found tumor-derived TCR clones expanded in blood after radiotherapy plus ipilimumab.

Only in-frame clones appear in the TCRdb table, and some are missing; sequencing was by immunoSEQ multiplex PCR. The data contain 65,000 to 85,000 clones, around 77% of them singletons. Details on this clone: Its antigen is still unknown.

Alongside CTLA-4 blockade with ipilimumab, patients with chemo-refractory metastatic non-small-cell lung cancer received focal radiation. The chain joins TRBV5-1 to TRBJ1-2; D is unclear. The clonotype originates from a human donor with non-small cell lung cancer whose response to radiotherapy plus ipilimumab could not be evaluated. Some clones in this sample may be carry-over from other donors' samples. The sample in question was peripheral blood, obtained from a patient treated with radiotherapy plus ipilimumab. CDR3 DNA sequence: TGCGCCAGCAGCTCTCGGACTGCTAACTATGGCTACACCTTC. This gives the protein CASSSRTANYGYTF.